This is a list of T cell receptor beta chains from one sample in a study of cytomegalovirus exposure and HLA in healthy donors. Produced via immunoSEQ multiplex PCR; TCRdb's table is partial and in-frame only. The repertoire holds roughly 120,000 clones, with 80% as singletons. Material: PBMCs. Receptors were obtained from a male donor in good health and CMV-seronegative. Both conserved end residues are part of each CDR3. The order of the fields is clone size, D gene, CDR3 length, V gene, J gene, CDR3 DNA, CDR3 protein. A D gene is named only where the DNA matches it firmly. Not all rows give a size; the values are once, few, many and, for expanded clones, a class.

.,.,15,TRBV9,TRBJ1-5,TGTGCCAGCAGCTCTTCGTCCTCGGGCAATCAGCCCCAGCATTTT,CASSSSSSGNQPQHF
.,TRBD1,14,TRBV28,TRBJ1-2,TGTGCCAGCAGTTTCCCCGGACAGGGGAACGGCTACACCTTC,CASSFPGQGNGYTF
.,.,12,TRBV18,TRBJ1-2,TGTGCCAGCTCACCAACGGCGGGGGGCTACACCTTC,CASSPTAGGYTF
once,.,15,TRBV5-1,TRBJ2-2,TGCGCCAGCAGCTTCGCCGGGGTTAACACCGGGGAGCTGTTTTTT,CASSFAGVNTGELFF
.,.,14,TRBV9,TRBJ1-1,TGTGCCAGCAGCGTAGGAGACAGGTACACTGAAGCTTTCTTT,CASSVGDRYTEAFF
once,.,18,TRBV9,TRBJ1-2,TGTGCCAGCAGCGCCAATACATTATACAGAGAAGCTAACTATGGCTACACCTTC,CASSANTLYREANYGYTF
.,.,15,TRBV5-4,TRBJ2-1,TGTGCCAGCAGCTTGGCTGCTAGCGAGATCAATGAGCAGTTCTTC,CASSLAASEINEQFF
once,TRBD1,14,TRBV6-5,TRBJ2-7,TGTGCCAGCAGTTACGACAGGGTCGGTTACGAGCAGTACTTC,CASSYDRVGYEQYF
.,.,14,TRBV25-1,TRBJ1-5,TGTGCCAGCAGTGGCTCCACTCTTGCTCAGCCCCAGCATTTT,CASSGSTLAQPQHF
.,TRBD1,12,TRBV18,TRBJ2-7,TGTGCCAGCTCACCGGACAGGGAAGGGGGATACTTC,CASSPDREGGYF
once,.,14,TRBV15,TRBJ1-4,TGTGCCACCAGCAGAGATCTACCGGATGAAAAACTGTTTTTT,CATSRDLPDEKLFF
.,.,15,TRBV5-6,TRBJ1-2,TGTGCCAGCAGCTTGAACAGGATTACTAACTATGGCTACACCTTC,CASSLNRITNYGYTF
.,.,16,TRBV9,TRBJ1-3,TGTGCCAGCAGCGTAGGGGGTCGGGGATCTGGAAACACCATATATTTT,CASSVGGRGSGNTIYF
.,TRBD1,16,TRBV10-2,TRBJ2-4,TGCGCCAGCAGGGAAAGACAGGGTGGTGACAAAAACAGTCAGTACTTC,CASRERQGGDKNSQYF
.,TRBD1,15,TRBV4-2,TRBJ2-7,TGTGCCAGCAGCCAAGAGGAAGGGACAGGTGACGAGCAGTACTTC,CASSQEEGTGDEQYF
.,.,14,TRBV16,TRBJ2-3,TGTGCCAGCAGCGTTCAGCGGGCTGCAGATACGCAGTATTTT,CASSVQRAADTQYF
.,TRBD1,16,TRBV4-2,TRBJ1-4,TGTGCCAGCAGCCAAGGGTCGGGACAGGGGACTGAAAAACTGTTTTTT,CASSQGSGQGTEKLFF
.,.,13,TRBV7-9,TRBJ2-3,TGTTCCAGCAGCTTATCAGGGTCGGATACGCAGTATTTT,CSSSLSGSDTQYF
.,.,14,TRBV2,TRBJ1-5,TGTGCCAGCAGTGACGTAGAGGGCAATCAGCCCCAGCATTTT,CASSDVEGNQPQHF
few,TRBD2,18,TRBV9,TRBJ2-1,TGTGCCAGCAGCCCCAGAGGGCTAGCGGGGGGGCCCGGCAATGAGCAGTTCTTC,CASSPRGLAGGPGNEQFF
.,.,14,TRBV11-2,TRBJ1-2,TGTGCCAGCAGCCCCGGGACAAACGAATATGGCTACACCTTC,CASSPGTNEYGYTF
.,TRBD2,19,TRBV27,TRBJ2-7,TGTGCCAGCAGTTTCAAGGGACTAGCGGGAGGTATGCCTAGGAACGAGCAGTACTTC,CASSFKGLAGGMPRNEQYF
.,TRBD2,15,TRBV6-5,TRBJ2-7,TGTGCCAGCAGTTCCCTAGCGGGGGGTACCTACGAGCAGTACTTC,CASSSLAGGTYEQYF
.,TRBD1,14,TRBV5-1,TRBJ2-5,TGCGCCAGCAGCTACGACAGGGGATGGGAGACCCAGTACTTC,CASSYDRGWETQYF
.,TRBD2,15,TRBV5-8,TRBJ2-7,TGTGCCAGCAGCACTACTAGCGGGGGGGCGTCCGAGCAGTACTTC,CASSTTSGGASEQYF
.,.,15,TRBV28,TRBJ1-3,TGTGCCAGCAGTTTCCCCATCGGGATTGGAAACACCATATATTTT,CASSFPIGIGNTIYF
once,TRBD1,11,TRBV15,TRBJ2-7,TGTGCCACAGGACAGGGAGACGAGCAGTACTTC,CATGQGDEQYF